The 6 T cell receptor beta chains presented below share a single source sample, sequenced in a study of T cell responses to AZD1222 COVID-19 vaccine. Produced via immunoSEQ multiplex PCR; TCRdb's table is partial and in-frame only. This sample has around 100,000 clones; 85% to 95% occur once, and the top ten carry over 1.5%. The material was peripheral blood, obtained on day 0 of AZD1222 vaccination. The receptors were gathered from an adult in good health.

The chain links TRBV27 to TRBJ1-6; D is ambiguous. Germline assignment: CDR1 MNHEY and CDR2 SMNVEV (reference sequence). The CDR3 runs to 16 residues. V was cut by 2 bases and J by 0 bases, with 8 bases left in between. This CDR3 is CASSLRVSSYNSPLHF. In nucleotides, the CDR3 is TGTGCCAGCAGTTTAAGGGTGAGCTCCTATAATTCACCCCTCCACTTT.

The sample holds a few counts of this clone. The genes are TRBV18 and TRBJ2-5; TRBD1 agrees at 10 bases. J was trimmed by 2 bases and V by 5 bases; bases with no gene match: 20. This CDR3 has 20 residues. Germline V lookup: CDR1 KGHSH, CDR2 LQKENI. CDR3 nucleotides: TGTGCCAGCTCATTCAGAGGGCGGGACAGGGGTCTCCGAACACAAGAGACCCAGTACTTC. As protein: CASSFRGRDRGLRTQETQYF.

V gene TRBV5-6 combines with J gene TRBJ2-7; TRBD2 agrees at 10 bases. This CDR3 has 16 amino acids. Germline loops: CDR1 SGHDT, CDR2 YYEEEE. J was trimmed by 1 base and V by 0 bases; bases with no gene match: 4. CDR3 DNA sequence: TGTGCCAGCAGCTTGGGGCTAGCGGGAGCTTCCTACGAGCAGTACTTC. Translated: CASSLGLAGASYEQYF.

The rearrangement uses TRBV29-1 and TRBJ2-1; D may be TRBD2 (5 bases). CDR1 is SQVTM and CDR2 is ANQGSEA in the germline V gene. This CDR3 contains 15 residues. The V and J ends lost 3 bases and 7 bases respectively, with 19 bases between them. The CDR3 DNA reads TGCAGCGTTGACTCCCTGGGAGAAGGTGGGAATGAGCAGTTCTTC. The encoded protein is CSVDSLGEGGNEQFF.

V is TRBV5-4 and J is TRBJ2-5; 8 nucleotides agree with TRBD2. The trim removed 0 bases at V and 4 bases at J, leaving 5 bases unmatched. CDR3 length equals 15 residues. CDR1 is SGHNT and CDR2 is YYREEE in the germline V gene (reference sequence). The CDR3 sequence: CASSLEFLAGETQYF. The DNA of the CDR3 is TGTGCCAGCAGCTTGGAGTTCCTAGCGGGAGAGACCCAGTACTTC.

The chain uses TRBV28 and TRBJ1-5; weak D call: TRBD1 (5 bases). The CDR3 consists of 15 residues. Trimming shortened V by 8 bases and J by 2 bases, and 16 bases separated the two germline ends. In germline, CDR1 is MDHEN, CDR2 SYDVKM. The CDR3 DNA reads TGTGCCAGCCGAGGGACGTTGGGGGGCAATCAGCCCCAGCATTTT. Translated: CASRGTLGGNQPQHF.